This T cell receptor beta chain was identified in a study of cytotoxic CD8 clonotypes in ibrutinib-treated CLL. V lost 7 bases and J 2 bases, leaving 8 bases between the germline ends. The CDR3 sequence is 12 residues long. Germline-derived CDR1 and CDR2 are LNHDA and SQIVND (reference sequence). Only a few counts were recorded for this clone. Repertoires were generated with immunoSEQ multiplex PCR, while TCRdb's copy carries only in-frame clones and drops some. The table records just over 200,000 clones, 79% of them present only once. The genes are TRBV19 and TRBJ1-1, with a weak D call TRBD1 (6 bases). The sequencing used PBMCs, collected after 12 months of ibrutinib treatment. This clonotype was obtained from a human donor with chronic lymphocytic leukemia. The CDR3 coding sequence is TGTGCCAGTACAGGGACAAACACTGAAGCTTTCTTT. It is translated as CASTGTNTEAFF.